The 15 T cell receptor beta chains below were found in one sample sequenced in a study of T cell responses to AZD1222 COVID-19 vaccine. The protocol was immunoSEQ multiplex PCR, while the TCRdb copy is restricted to in-frame clones and leaves out a portion. Altogether 150,000 or so clones are present, around 91% being singletons, with the ten largest covering under 5.5%. The source material was peripheral blood, sampled on day 0 of AZD1222 vaccination. The receptors here all came from an adult in good health.

The rearrangement uses TRBV29-1 and TRBJ2-2; 9 bases align to TRBD1. This CDR3 comprises 14 residues. V shed 7 bases, J shed 3 bases, and the junction held 6 bases outside the gene matches. Germline lookup yields CDR1 SQVTM and CDR2 ANQGSEA. CDR3 in amino acids: CSAPGQGDTGELFF. CDR3 nucleotides: TGCAGCGCGCCGGGACAGGGAGACACCGGGGAGCTGTTTTTT.

This clone was recorded only once. The chain has TRBV9 and TRBJ1-2; tentative D call: TRBD1 (5 bases). The germline V gene encodes CDR1 SGDLS and CDR2 YYNGEE. The CDR3 contains 15 residues. V was trimmed by 6 bases and J by 4 bases, leaving 19 bases between them. CDR3 region: CASITGRIVCYGYTF. CDR3 in DNA: TGTGCCAGCATAACAGGTCGCATAGTATGCTATGGCTACACCTTC.

The sample holds one count of this clone. V is TRBV9 and J is TRBJ1-1; the D is unclear. CDR1 and CDR2 (germline): SGDLS, YYNGEE. The CDR3 totals 13 residues. V was cut by 4 bases and J by 1 base, with 8 bases left in between. Here the CDR3 reads CASSPDENTEAFF. The DNA for the CDR3 is TGTGCCAGCAGCCCCGACGAGAACACTGAAGCTTTCTTT.

The chain is built from TRBV27 and TRBJ2-3, with D unresolved. The CDR3 consists of 15 residues. Trimming removed 2 bases at V and 1 base at J, with 10 bases between. The V gene's germline CDR1 is MNHEY and CDR2 SMNVEV (reference sequence). The CDR3 region has the DNA TGTGCCAGCAGTTTAAGGGCGGCACGCACAGATACGCAGTATTTT. It yields the protein CASSLRAARTDTQYF.

The chain uses TRBV29-1 and TRBJ1-2; 11 bases are a match to TRBD1. Looked up from germline, CDR1 is SQVTM and CDR2 is ANQGSEA. The V gene end was trimmed by 7 bases and the J gene end by 7 bases; junction bases not matched to a gene: 17. The CDR3 sequence is 16 residues long. The CDR3 region is CSAFEDRGRVTRGYTF. For the CDR3, the DNA is TGCAGCGCTTTTGAGGACAGGGGGCGCGTGACGCGTGGCTACACCTTC.

The chain combines TRBV6-5 with TRBJ1-1, with D unclear. The CDR3 is 10 residues long. CDR1 and CDR2 from the germline V gene are MNHEY and SVGAGI. The CDR3 here is CASGVTEAFF. The CDR3 nucleotides read TGTGCATCCGGGGTAACTGAAGCTTTCTTT.

This clone was detected only a few times. The chain has TRBV6-6 and TRBJ1-6; D not certain. CDR3 length: 17 amino acids. V lost 5 bases, J lost 0 bases, and 14 bases lay in between. Germline V gene lookup returns CDR1 MNHNY and CDR2 SVGAGI (reference sequence). DNA of the CDR3: TGTGCCAGCAGTCCCCGGGCCGCAAGCTCCTATAATTCACCCCTCCACTTT. Residues: CASSPRAASSYNSPLHF.

The rearrangement links TRBV10-2 to TRBJ2-1; 11 bases agree with TRBD2. The CDR3 runs to 15 residues. In germline, CDR1 is WSHSY, CDR2 SAAADI. V lost 7 bases to trimming and J lost 4 bases; unmatched junction nucleotides: 6. As DNA, the CDR3 is TGCGCCAGCATATCCGGGACTAGCGGATACAATGAGCAGTTCTTC. Translating it yields CASISGTSGYNEQFF.

The chain carries TRBV7-6 and TRBJ2-1; no clear D gene. From germline, CDR1 is SGHVS and CDR2 FNYEAQ. This CDR3 comprises 11 residues. V was shortened by 5 bases and J by 7 bases, with 6 bases between the two germline ends. DNA for the CDR3: TGTGCCAGCAGCCCAAGGAATGAGCAGTTCTTC. This sequence encodes CASSPRNEQFF.

This chain joins TRBV10-3 and TRBJ1-4; TRBD1 is a possible D gene (6 bases). The CDR3 is made up of 12 amino acids. Trimming stripped 11 bases from V and 5 bases from J, with 12 bases between. Germline values: CDR1 ENHRY, CDR2 SYGVKD. The CDR3 spells CASKGGNEKLFF. In nucleotides, the CDR3 is TGTGCCTCGAAGGGGGGGAATGAAAAACTGTTTTTT.

The chain links TRBV5-8 to TRBJ1-3, with D hard to call. Trimming removed 0 bases from V and 4 bases from J, with 11 bases in between. The length of the CDR3 is 15 residues. The germline gives CDR1 SGHTS, CDR2 YDEGEE. The CDR3 region has the DNA TGTGCCAGCAGCTTGGCGGGCCTCGGGGGAAACACCATATATTTT. Its translation is CASSLAGLGGNTIYF.

The rearrangement links TRBV7-9 to TRBJ1-1; D call uncertain. The CDR3 spans 13 residues. Trimming stripped 1 base from V and 7 bases from J, with 10 bases between. Germline V gives CDR1 SEHNR, CDR2 FQNEAQ (reference sequence). In nucleotides, the CDR3 is TGTGCCAGCAGCTTAGAAGAGGCCAGTGAAGCTTTCTTT. As protein: CASSLEEASEAFF.

The CDR3 DNA follows: TGTGCCAGCAGCTCTCGGACTAGCGGGAGGGCCAGATTGGGACAGTTCTTC. This codes for CASSSRTSGRARLGQFF. The chain combines TRBV7-9 with TRBJ2-1, with 15 bases identical to TRBD2. Per the germline V gene, CDR1 is SEHNR and CDR2 is FQNEAQ (reference sequence). The CDR3 sequence is 17 residues long. With 4 bases clipped from V and 13 bases from J, the junction kept 14 bases outside the gene matches.

This sequence joins TRBV4-1 and TRBJ1-4; 10 positions match TRBD1. CDR3 length: 17 amino acids. Germline V gene lookup returns CDR1 MGHRA and CDR2 YSYEKL. J lost 2 bases, V lost 3 bases, and 6 bases had no gene match. Written as DNA, the CDR3 is TGCGCCAGCAGCCAGCTAGGGACAGGGGCGACTAATGAAAAACTGTTTTTT. This gives the protein CASSQLGTGATNEKLFF.

The rearrangement links TRBV28 to TRBJ2-7; 7 bases fit TRBD1. CDR3 length equals 15 residues. The J segment lost 4 bases and the V segment lost 4 bases, leaving 10 bases of the junction unmatched. Germline V gene data show CDR1 as MDHEN and CDR2 as SYDVKM. CDR3 sequence: CASSSSGTESYEQYF. The CDR3, as DNA: TGTGCCAGCAGTTCCTCCGGGACAGAATCATACGAGCAGTACTTC.